This T cell receptor (beta chain) was recorded in a study of blood T cells in healthy people across ages. V was trimmed by 1 base and J by 6 bases, leaving 5 bases between them. The V gene's germline CDR1 is MRHNA and CDR2 SNTAGT. CDR3 length: 12 amino acids. The second PCR ran roughly 7 to 12 cycles with a sample-barcoded 5' primer and J-beta primers. TCRdb ran MiXCR on the 5' RACE reads and lists one entry per CDR3 protein. Here the sample spans roughly 570,000 distinct CDR3 sequences, 27% being singletons. This clonotype was picked up a small number of times. The rearrangement joins TRBV6-4 to TRBJ2-3, with D unresolved. The sequence was obtained from a woman in her 70s in good health. The sample consisted of blood. The CDR3 DNA is TGTGCCAGCAGTGACTTGGAGGATACGCAGTATTTT. Protein product: CASSDLEDTQYF.